Following are 17 T cell receptor beta chains from one sample sequenced in a study of blood T cell repertoires in COVID-19 (dated by TCRdb to 2018 to 2020). Library method: the immunoSEQ multiplex PCR assay. TCRdb took this table from immuneACCESS and kept in-frame rearrangements with V and J called. Such tables lack part of the clones; where checked against another copy, unresolved V genes explain under half of the gap, and the rest is unexplained. The sample has a few hundred thousand clones on record, 75% to 85% of them singletons. The ten largest clones add up to under 2.5% of the sample. Sequenced: peripheral blood. The receptors derive from a woman aged 70-85 years with COVID-19, enrolled during active disease.

This sequence joins TRBV7-6 and TRBJ1-2; no firm D call. The germline V gene has CDR1 SGHVS and CDR2 FNYEAQ. Trimming took off 1 base at V and 2 bases at J, with 8 bases between the two ends. There are 14 residues in the CDR3. The CDR3 sequence is CASSLGPGNYGYTF. CDR3 DNA: TGTGCCAGCAGCTTAGGGCCCGGGAACTATGGCTACACCTTC.

This sequence joins TRBV14 and TRBJ2-1; TRBD2 is a possible D gene (5 bases). This CDR3 comprises 13 residues. The V end lost 4 bases, the J end lost 7 bases, and 11 bases lay between the germline ends. The germline V gene encodes CDR1 SGHDN and CDR2 FVKESK. The CDR3 region is CASSRTRINEQFF. The CDR3 DNA is TGTGCCAGCAGCCGAACTAGAATTAATGAGCAGTTCTTC.

The chain recombines TRBV12-3 or TRBV12-4 with TRBJ1-2; D remains unclear. V lost 10 bases and J lost 0, with 6 bases in between. The CDR3 has 11 amino acids. CDR3 residues: CATGTNYGYTF. The CDR3 nucleotides read TGTGCCACCGGGACTAACTATGGCTACACCTTC.

This clone has a single count. The chain combines TRBV19 with TRBJ2-6, with TRBD1 as a possible D gene (5 bases). This CDR3 comprises 16 residues. Germline-derived CDR1 and CDR2 are LNHDA and SQIVND (reference sequence). With 3 bases removed from V and 0 bases from J, the gap between germline ends came to 9 bases. The CDR3 coding sequence is TGTGCCAGTAGTATTAGGGGCGACTCTGGGGCCAACGTCCTGACTTTC. It translates to CASSIRGDSGANVLTF.

This clone was observed a handful of times. This chain joins TRBV5-8 and TRBJ1-6; 9 positions match TRBD1. The CDR3 is 15 residues long. Germline V gene data show CDR1 as SGHTS and CDR2 as YDEGEE. The V gene end was trimmed by 0 bases and the J gene end by 9 bases; junction bases not matched to a gene: 4. The CDR3 reads CASSLGQGESSPLHF. CDR3 in DNA: TGTGCCAGCAGCTTGGGACAGGGGGAAAGTTCACCCCTCCACTTT.

The chain recombines TRBV11-3 with TRBJ2-4; D uncertain. Germline CDR1 is SGHNT and CDR2 is YENEEA. The CDR3 contains 11 residues. V lost 1 base and J 16 bases, leaving 11 bases between the germline ends. The CDR3 DNA reads TGTGCCAGCAGCTTAGGAGGCCGGCCCTACTTC. Protein sequence: CASSLGGRPYF.

The chain uses TRBV15 and TRBJ2-5, with D tentatively TRBD2 (5 bases). V was cut by 1 base and J by 4 bases, with 7 bases left in between. CDR1 LNHNV and CDR2 YYDKDF come from the germline V gene (reference sequence). The CDR3 consists of 13 residues. The CDR3 bases are TGTGCCACCAGCAGAGGGGGAGTAGAGACCCAGTACTTC. This sequence encodes CATSRGGVETQYF.

This clone was counted a single time. This chain's CDR3 is CASIWRPGELFF. The DNA of the CDR3 is TGTGCCAGTATTTGGAGACCCGGGGAGCTGTTTTTT. This sequence joins TRBV19 and TRBJ2-2; D gene ambiguous. The CDR3 has 12 amino acids. The ends were cut back, 7 bases at V and 6 bases at J, with 9 bases in the middle. Germline assignment: CDR1 LNHDA and CDR2 SQIVND (reference sequence). Together with reference TRBV19 and TRBJ2-2, the CDR3 gives the full variable domain: DGGITQSPKYLFRKEGQNVTLSCEQNLNHDAMYWYRQDPGQGLRLIYYSQIVNDFQKGDIAEGYSVSREKKESFPLTVTSAQKNPTAFYLCASIWRPGELFFGEGSRLTVL.

The chain couples TRBV7-8 to TRBJ1-2; 8 nucleotides align to TRBD1. Germline V gene lookup returns CDR1 SGHVS and CDR2 FQNEAQ. There are 14 residues in the CDR3. The V segment lost 2 bases and the J segment 4 bases; nucleotides outside the gene matches: 3. CDR3 residues: CASSLPGQVYGYTF. Here the CDR3 DNA reads TGTGCCAGCAGCTTACCGGGACAGGTCTATGGCTACACCTTC.

This chain joins TRBV5-1 and TRBJ1-2; D uncertain. Germline CDR1 and CDR2: SGHRS and YFSETQ. Trimming stripped 1 base from V and 6 bases from J, with 13 bases between. This CDR3 is 14 amino acids long. Written as DNA, the CDR3 is TGCGCCAGCAGCTTGCTCCTGCCGAGGGATGGCTACACCTTC. Protein: CASSLLLPRDGYTF.

V and J are TRBV4-1 and TRBJ1-4, with 7 nucleotides matching TRBD1. J gave up 6 bases and V 4 bases, and 8 bases lay outside the gene matches. This CDR3 has 15 amino acids. Germline values: CDR1 MGHRA, CDR2 YSYEKL. DNA for the CDR3: TGCGCCAGCAGCCTAGAGGGGGCGGAGTATGAAAAACTGTTTTTT. This translates into CASSLEGAEYEKLFF.

The V call is TRBV25-1, the J call TRBJ1-2; 12 bases agree with TRBD1. The CDR3 spans 16 residues. Per the germline V gene, CDR1 is MGHDK and CDR2 is SYGVNS. V shed 4 bases, J shed 6 bases, and the junction held 9 bases outside the gene matches. The CDR3 is CASSGDGTGGWDGYTF. In DNA, the CDR3 is TGTGCCAGCAGTGGGGACGGGACAGGGGGCTGGGATGGCTACACCTTC.

V is TRBV30 and J is TRBJ1-2, with D unclear. The CDR3 runs to 10 residues. Germline assignment: CDR1 GTSNPN and CDR2 SVGIG (reference sequence). Trimming took off 8 bases at V and 4 bases at J, with 8 bases between the two ends. In nucleotides, the CDR3 is TGTGCCGGGCAGTTCTATGGCTACACCTTC. This codes for CAGQFYGYTF.

This sequence joins TRBV5-1 and TRBJ1-4, with a tentative D call TRBD1 (6 bases). Germline V gene sequence: CDR1 SGHRS, CDR2 YFSETQ. Between the trimmed V and J ends, which lost 4 bases and 12 bases, there was a span of 16 bases. The CDR3 is made up of 13 amino acids. The CDR3 protein is CASSVGTGTQLFF. The CDR3, as DNA: TGCGCCAGCAGCGTGGGGACCGGGACACAACTGTTTTTT. Together with reference TRBV5-1 and TRBJ1-4, the CDR3 gives the full variable domain: KAGVTQTPRYLIKTRGQQVTLSCSPISGHRSVSWYQQTPGQGLQFLFEYFSETQRNKGNFPGRFSGRQFSNSRSEMNVSTLELGDSALYLCASSVGTGTQLFFGSGTQLSVL.

This clone was seen only once. The chain uses TRBV19 and TRBJ1-1; 8 nucleotides align to TRBD1. V shed 10 bases, J shed 8 bases, and the junction held 15 bases outside the gene matches. The germline gives CDR1 LNHDA, CDR2 SQIVND (reference sequence). The CDR3 runs to 14 residues. CDR3 residues: CATAKDRDVHEAFF. In nucleotides, the CDR3 is TGTGCCACTGCGAAGGACAGGGACGTTCACGAAGCTTTCTTT.

This clone was seen just once. The chain combines TRBV10-3 with TRBJ2-7; TRBD1 agrees at 7 bases. CDR3 length equals 14 residues. Germline V CDR1 and CDR2: ENHRY, SYGVKD. V was pared by 6 bases and J by 0 bases, with 5 bases of the junction left unmatched. The chain's CDR3 is CAIRPGQSSYEQYF. CDR3 DNA sequence: TGTGCCATCAGGCCGGGACAGAGCTCCTACGAGCAGTACTTC.

V gene TRBV29-1 combines with J gene TRBJ2-7, with D tentatively TRBD1 (6 bases). Germline V CDR1 and CDR2: SQVTM, ANQGSEA. The CDR3 totals 13 residues. Trimming took off 5 bases at V and 2 bases at J, with 13 bases between the two ends. The CDR3 loop is CSVILQGAYEQYF. Here the CDR3 DNA reads TGCAGCGTTATATTACAGGGAGCCTACGAGCAGTACTTC.